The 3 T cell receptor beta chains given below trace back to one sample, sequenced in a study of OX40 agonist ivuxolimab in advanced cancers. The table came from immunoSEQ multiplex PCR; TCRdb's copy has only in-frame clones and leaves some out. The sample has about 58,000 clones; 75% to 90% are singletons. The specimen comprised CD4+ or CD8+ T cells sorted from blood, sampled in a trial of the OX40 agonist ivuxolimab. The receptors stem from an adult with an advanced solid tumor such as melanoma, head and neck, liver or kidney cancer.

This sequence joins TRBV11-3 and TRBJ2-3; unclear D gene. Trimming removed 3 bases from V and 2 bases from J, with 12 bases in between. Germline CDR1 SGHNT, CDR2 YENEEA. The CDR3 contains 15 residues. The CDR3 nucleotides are TGTGCCAGCAGCTTTGTCTCTCACTTCACAGATACGCAGTATTTT. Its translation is CASSFVSHFTDTQYF.

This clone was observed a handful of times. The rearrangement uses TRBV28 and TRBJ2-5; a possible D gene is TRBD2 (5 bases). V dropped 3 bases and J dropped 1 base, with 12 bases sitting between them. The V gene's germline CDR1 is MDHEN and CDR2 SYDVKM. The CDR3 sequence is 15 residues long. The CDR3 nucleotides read TGTGCCAGCAGTTTGGTTTCTAGCCTCCAAGAGACCCAGTACTTC. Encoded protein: CASSLVSSLQETQYF.

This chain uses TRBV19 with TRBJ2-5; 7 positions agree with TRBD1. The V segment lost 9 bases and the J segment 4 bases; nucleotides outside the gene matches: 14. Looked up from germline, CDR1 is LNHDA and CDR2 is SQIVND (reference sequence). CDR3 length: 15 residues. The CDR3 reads CASRKTQGVAETQYF. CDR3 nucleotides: TGTGCCAGCCGCAAGACTCAGGGGGTTGCAGAGACCCAGTACTTC. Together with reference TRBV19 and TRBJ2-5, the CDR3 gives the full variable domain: DGGITQSPKYLFRKEGQNVTLSCEQNLNHDAMYWYRQDPGQGLRLIYYSQIVNDFQKGDIAEGYSVSREKKESFPLTVTSAQKNPTAFYLCASRKTQGVAETQYFGPGTRLLVL.